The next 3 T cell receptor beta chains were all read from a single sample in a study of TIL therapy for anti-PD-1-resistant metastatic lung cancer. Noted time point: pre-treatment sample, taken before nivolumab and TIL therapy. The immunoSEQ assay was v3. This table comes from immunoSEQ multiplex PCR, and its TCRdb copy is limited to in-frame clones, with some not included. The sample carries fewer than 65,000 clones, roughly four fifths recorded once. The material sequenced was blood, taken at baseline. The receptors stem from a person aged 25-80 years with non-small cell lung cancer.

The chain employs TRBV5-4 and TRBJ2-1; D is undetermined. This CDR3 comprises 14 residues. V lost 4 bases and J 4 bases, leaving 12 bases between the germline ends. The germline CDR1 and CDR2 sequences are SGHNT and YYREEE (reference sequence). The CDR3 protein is CASSQDGVYNEQFF. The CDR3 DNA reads TGTGCCAGCAGCCAGGACGGAGTTTACAATGAGCAGTTCTTC.

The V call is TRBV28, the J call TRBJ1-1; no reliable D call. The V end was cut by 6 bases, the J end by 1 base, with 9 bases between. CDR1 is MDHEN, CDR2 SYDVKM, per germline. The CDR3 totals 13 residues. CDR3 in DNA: TGTGCCAGCAGACTTCCAGGGAACACTGAAGCTTTCTTT. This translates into CASRLPGNTEAFF.

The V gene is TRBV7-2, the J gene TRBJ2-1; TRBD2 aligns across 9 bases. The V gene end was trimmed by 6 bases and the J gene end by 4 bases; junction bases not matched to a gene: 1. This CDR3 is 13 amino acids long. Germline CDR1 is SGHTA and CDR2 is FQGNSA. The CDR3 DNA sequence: TGTGCCAGCAGAAGCGGGGGGTACAATGAGCAGTTCTTC. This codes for CASRSGGYNEQFF.